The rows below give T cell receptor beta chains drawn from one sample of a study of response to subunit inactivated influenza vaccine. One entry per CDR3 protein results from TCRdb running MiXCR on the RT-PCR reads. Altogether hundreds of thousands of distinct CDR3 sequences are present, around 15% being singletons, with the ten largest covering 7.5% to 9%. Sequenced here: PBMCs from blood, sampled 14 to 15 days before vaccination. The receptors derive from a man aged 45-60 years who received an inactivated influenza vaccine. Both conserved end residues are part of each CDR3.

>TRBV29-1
CSALLGPETQYF
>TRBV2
CASSNLPGGRNYEQYF
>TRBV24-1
CATSDLGAATDTQYF
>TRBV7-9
CASSSGLAGTQYF
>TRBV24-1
CATSEGTATYEKLFF
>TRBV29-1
CSVERKGQTLEAFF
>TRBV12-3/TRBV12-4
CASSSIGTVNGAFF
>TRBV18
CASSPNVDTQYF
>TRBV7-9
CASRRGTWGRDTQYF
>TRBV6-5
CASSFGGTSGYNEQFF
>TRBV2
CASARQGGYGYTF
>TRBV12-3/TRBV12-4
CASRLPRQRDTDTRYF
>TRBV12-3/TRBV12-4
CASSFSGNIAGNTIYF
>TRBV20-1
CSARNWREEMNEQFF
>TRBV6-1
CASSRPLDRRGTGELFF
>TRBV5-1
CASSGSSGSNYEQYF
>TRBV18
CASSLDRAISGNTIYF
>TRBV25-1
CASSEWGRSTDTQYF
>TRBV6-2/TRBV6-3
CASSYGTGTGAYNEQFF
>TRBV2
CASSEARGQETQYF
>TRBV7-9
CASSLGLTRGGEQYF
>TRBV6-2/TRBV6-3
CASSYSTRGHNYGYTF
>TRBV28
CASSPVGQPQHF
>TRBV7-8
CASSSRAMNTYEQYF
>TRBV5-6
CASSGASALVLVEQYF
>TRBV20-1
CSADWRGPGNEQFF
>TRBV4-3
CASSQDDGDRGSPLHF
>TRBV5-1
CASSAGTGYQETQYF